The entry below describes one T cell receptor beta chain. The antigen is not known. It was with a sample-barcoded 5' primer and a J-beta primer mix that a second PCR of about 6 to 12 cycles was run. TCRdb re-called the 5' RACE reads with MiXCR, one entry per CDR3 protein. There are about 1.6 million distinct CDR3 sequences in the sample; almost 35% occur only once, and approximately 11% lies in the top ten. The entry originates in a study of blood T cells in healthy people across ages. Study results and limitations: Diversity was estimated from one million T cells, and these estimates were considered underestimates. Older individuals had lower TCR beta diversity per million T cells (the decline was roughly linear).

There are 14 residues in the CDR3. The germline gives CDR1 MDHEN, CDR2 SYDVKM. The V end was cut by 6 bases, the J end by 7 bases, with 19 bases between. Sequencing was done on a sample of blood. The V gene is TRBV28, the J gene TRBJ2-7; D unclear. The source of this sequence is a woman aged 25-40 years in good health. The CDR3 spells CASRAARLILEQYF. CDR3 DNA: TGTGCCAGCAGGGCGGCCCGACTTATATTGGAGCAGTACTTC.